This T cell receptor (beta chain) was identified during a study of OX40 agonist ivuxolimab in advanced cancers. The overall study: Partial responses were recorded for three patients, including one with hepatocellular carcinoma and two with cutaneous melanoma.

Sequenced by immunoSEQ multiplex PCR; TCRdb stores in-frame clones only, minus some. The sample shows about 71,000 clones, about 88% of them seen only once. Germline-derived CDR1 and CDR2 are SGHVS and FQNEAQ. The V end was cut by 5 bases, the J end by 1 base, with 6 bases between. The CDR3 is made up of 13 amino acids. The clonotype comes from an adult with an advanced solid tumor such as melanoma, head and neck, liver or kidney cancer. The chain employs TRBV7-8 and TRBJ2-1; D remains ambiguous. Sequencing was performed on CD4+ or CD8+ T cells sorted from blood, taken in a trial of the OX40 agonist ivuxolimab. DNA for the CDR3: TGTGCCAGCAGCCCCGGGTCCTACAATGAGCAGTTCTTC. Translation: CASSPGSYNEQFF.